Listed below are T cell receptor beta chains from one sample, sequenced in a study of T cell responses to AZD1222 COVID-19 vaccine. The protocol was immunoSEQ multiplex PCR, while the TCRdb copy is restricted to in-frame clones and leaves out a portion. The profile shows 95,000 to 100,000 clones, 70% to 85% of them singletons. The sequenced sample was peripheral blood, obtained 28 days after the second AZD1222 dose. The receptors originated from an adult who received the AZD1222 COVID-19 vaccine. Each CDR3 is given without its conserved first and last residue.

TRBJ2-7 | TRBV5-1 | ASSFTASGIYEQY
TRBJ1-2 | TRBV27 | ASAGSRFYGYT
TRBJ1-2 | TRBV5-1 | ASSPGWVGANYGYT
TRBJ1-4 | TRBV4-1 | ASSQGTGGSTNEKLF
TRBJ2-2 | TRBV11-2 | ASSLGGMSNTGELF
TRBJ2-2 | TRBV7-8 | ASRGIGIRTGELF
TRBJ1-3 | TRBV9 | ASSPRDRDGNTIY
TRBJ2-7 | TRBV7-8 | ASSLYVLAGSYEQY
TRBJ2-1 | TRBV14 | ASSQVNEQF
TRBJ1-6 | TRBV27 | ASSLLDSPLH
TRBJ2-3 | TRBV27 | ASRRSSDTQY
TRBJ1-1 | TRBV5-6 | ASSPQGYQREAF
TRBJ2-3 | TRBV6-5 | ASRSGTGPDTQY
TRBJ2-1 | TRBV7-2 | ASSSRTSGGGSYNEQF
TRBJ2-7 | TRBV14 | ASSQDRKGWTRS
TRBJ2-5 | TRBV20-1 | SAAGSETQY